This T cell receptor beta chain was sequenced for a study of control samples from healthy donors and cancer patients. This CDR3 contains 12 residues. V was cut by 8 bases and J by 0 bases, with 7 bases left in between. Germline V CDR1 and CDR2: MNHEY, SMNVEV (reference sequence). Here immunoSEQ multiplex PCR was the method, and the copy in TCRdb shows in-frame clones only, minus some. The sample holds 150,000 or so clones, over 80% seen once. The J gene is TRBJ1-1, the V gene TRBV27; the D is unclear. Source material: blood. This sequence originates from a woman aged 50 to 60 in good health. CDR3 sequence (DNA): TGTGCCAGCGGATACGTGAACACTGAAGCTTTCTTT. Translation: CASGYVNTEAFF.